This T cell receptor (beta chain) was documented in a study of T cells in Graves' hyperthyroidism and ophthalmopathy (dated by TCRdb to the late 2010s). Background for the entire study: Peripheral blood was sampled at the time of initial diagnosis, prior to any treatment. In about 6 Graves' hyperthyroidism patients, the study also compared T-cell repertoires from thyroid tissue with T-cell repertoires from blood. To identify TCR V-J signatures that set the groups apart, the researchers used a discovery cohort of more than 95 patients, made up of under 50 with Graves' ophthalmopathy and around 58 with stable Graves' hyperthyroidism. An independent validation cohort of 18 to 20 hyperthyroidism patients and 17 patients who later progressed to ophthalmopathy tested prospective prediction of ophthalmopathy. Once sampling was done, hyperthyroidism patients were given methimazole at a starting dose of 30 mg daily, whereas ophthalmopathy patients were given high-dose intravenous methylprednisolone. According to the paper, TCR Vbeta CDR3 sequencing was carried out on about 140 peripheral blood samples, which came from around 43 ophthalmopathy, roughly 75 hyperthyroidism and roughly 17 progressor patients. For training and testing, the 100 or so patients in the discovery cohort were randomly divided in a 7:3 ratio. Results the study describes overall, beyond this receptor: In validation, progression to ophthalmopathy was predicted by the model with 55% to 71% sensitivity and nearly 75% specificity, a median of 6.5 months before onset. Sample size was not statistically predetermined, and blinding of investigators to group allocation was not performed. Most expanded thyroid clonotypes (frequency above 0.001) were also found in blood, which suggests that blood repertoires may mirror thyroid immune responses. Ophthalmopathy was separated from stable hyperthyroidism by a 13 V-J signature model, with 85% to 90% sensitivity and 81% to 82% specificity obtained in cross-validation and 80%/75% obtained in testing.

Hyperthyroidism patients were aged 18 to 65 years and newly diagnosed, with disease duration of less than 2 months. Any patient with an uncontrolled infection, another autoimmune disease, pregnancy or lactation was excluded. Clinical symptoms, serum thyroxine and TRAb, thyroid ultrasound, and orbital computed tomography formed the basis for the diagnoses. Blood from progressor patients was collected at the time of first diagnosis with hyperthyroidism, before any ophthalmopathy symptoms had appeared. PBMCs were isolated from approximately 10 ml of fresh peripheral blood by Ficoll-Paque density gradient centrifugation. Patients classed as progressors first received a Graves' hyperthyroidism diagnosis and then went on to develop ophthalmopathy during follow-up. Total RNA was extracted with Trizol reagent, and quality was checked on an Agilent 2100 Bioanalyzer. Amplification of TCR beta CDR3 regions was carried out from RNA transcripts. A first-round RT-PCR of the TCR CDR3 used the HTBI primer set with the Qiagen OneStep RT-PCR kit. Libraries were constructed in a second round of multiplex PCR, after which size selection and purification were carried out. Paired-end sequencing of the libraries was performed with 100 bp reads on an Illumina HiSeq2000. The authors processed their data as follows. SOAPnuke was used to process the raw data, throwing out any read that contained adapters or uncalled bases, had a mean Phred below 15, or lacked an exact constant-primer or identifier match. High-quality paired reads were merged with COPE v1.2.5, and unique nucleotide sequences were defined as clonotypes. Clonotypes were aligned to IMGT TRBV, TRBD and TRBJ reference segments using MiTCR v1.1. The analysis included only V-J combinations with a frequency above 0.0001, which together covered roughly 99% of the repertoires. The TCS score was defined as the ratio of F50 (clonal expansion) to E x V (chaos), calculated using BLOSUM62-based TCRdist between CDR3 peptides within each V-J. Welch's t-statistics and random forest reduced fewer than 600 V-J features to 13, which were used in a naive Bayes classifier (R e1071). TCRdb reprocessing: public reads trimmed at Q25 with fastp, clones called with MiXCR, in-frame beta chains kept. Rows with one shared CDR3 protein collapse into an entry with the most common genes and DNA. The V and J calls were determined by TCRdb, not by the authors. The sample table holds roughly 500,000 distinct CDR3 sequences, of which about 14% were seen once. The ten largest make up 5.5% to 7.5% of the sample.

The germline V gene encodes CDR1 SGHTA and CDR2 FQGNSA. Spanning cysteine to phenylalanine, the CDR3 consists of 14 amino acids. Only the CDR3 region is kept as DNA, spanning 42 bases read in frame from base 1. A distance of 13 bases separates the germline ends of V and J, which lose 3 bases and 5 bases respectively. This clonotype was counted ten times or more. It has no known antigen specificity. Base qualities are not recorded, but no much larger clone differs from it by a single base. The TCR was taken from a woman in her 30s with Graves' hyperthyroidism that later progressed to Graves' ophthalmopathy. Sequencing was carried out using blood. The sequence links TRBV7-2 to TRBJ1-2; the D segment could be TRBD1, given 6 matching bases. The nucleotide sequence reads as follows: TGTGCCAGCAGCTTTACTCCTACAGGGTATGGCTACACCTTC. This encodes CASSFTPTGYGYTF.